This entry features one TCR beta chain sequence. Survey-level TCR beta sequencing used the immunoSEQ assay. TCRdb's copy holds only in-frame clones and misses some; the assay was immunoSEQ multiplex PCR. Here the sample spans around 54,000 clones, approximately 93% being singletons. Germline V gene data show CDR1 as SNHLY and CDR2 as FYNNEI. Trimming took 6 bases from V and 0 from J, leaving 3 bases between them. The CDR3 totals 12 residues. The chain employs TRBV2 and TRBJ1-3; no firm D call. This sequence was found in a man in his forties with rheumatoid arthritis. Material for sequencing was PBMCs. In nucleotides, the CDR3 is TGTGCCAGCAGGCTCTCTGGAAACACCATATATTTT. Protein sequence: CASRLSGNTIYF.